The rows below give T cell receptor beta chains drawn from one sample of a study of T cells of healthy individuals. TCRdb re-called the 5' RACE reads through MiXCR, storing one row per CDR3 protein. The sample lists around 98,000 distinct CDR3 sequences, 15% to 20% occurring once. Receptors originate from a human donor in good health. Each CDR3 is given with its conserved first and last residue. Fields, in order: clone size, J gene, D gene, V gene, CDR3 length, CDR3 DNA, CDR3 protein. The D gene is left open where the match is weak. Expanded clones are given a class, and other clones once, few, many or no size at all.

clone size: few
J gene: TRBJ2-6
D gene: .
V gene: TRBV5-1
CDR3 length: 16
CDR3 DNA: TGCGCCAGCAGCTTGGTTGTGCTCTCTGGGGCCAACGTCCTGACTTTC
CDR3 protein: CASSLVVLSGANVLTF

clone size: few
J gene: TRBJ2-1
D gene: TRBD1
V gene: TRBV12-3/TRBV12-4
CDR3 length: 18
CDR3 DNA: TGTGCCAGCAGTTCTGGTCCCACAGGGGAAGGGGGTTACAATGAGCAGTTCTTC
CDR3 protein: CASSSGPTGEGGYNEQFF

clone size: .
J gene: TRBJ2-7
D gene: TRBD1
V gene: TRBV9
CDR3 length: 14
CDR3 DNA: TGTGCCAGCAGCTCCCGCACAGGGGGCGGAGAGCAGTACTTC
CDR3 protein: CASSSRTGGGEQYF

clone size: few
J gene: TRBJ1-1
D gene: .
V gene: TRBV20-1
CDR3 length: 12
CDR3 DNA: TGCAGTGCTAGACAGGTGAACACTGAAGCTTTCTTT
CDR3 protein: CSARQVNTEAFF

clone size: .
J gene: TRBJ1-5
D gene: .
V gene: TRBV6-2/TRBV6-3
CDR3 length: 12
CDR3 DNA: TGTGCCAGCAGCCCGATTCCTCAGCCCCAGCATTTT
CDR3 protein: CASSPIPQPQHF

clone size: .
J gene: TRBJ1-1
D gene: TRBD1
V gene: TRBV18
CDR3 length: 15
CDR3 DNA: TGTGCCAGCTCACCGATACAGGGGGTCAACACTGAAGCTTTCTTT
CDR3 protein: CASSPIQGVNTEAFF

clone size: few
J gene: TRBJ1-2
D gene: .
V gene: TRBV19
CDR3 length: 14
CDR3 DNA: TGTGCCAGTAGTCCAGTCGGGAGGAGCTATGGCTACACCTTC
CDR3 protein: CASSPVGRSYGYTF

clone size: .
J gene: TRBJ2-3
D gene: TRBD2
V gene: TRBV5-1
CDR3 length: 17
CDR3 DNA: TGCGCCAGCAGCTTGATCGGTAGCGGGACTAGCACAGATACGCAGTATTTT
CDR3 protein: CASSLIGSGTSTDTQYF

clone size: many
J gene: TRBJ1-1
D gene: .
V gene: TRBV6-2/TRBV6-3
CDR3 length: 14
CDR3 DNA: TGTGCCAGCACCCTTATGGGAAGGGACACTGAAGCTTTCTTT
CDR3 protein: CASTLMGRDTEAFF

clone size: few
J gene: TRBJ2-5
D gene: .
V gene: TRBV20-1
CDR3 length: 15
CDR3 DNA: TGCAGTGCTAGAGAGGGGGGGCCAGGGCAAGAGACCCAGTACTTC
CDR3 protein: CSAREGGPGQETQYF

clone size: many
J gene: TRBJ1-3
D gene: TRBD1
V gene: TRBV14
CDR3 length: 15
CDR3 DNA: TGTGCCAGCAGCCTAAGGACAGGACCTGGAAACACCATATATTTT
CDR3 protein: CASSLRTGPGNTIYF

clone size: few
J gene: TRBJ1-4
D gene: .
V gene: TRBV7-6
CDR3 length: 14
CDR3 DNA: TGTGCCAGCAGCTTAGGACGGGGTAATGAAAAACTGTTTTTT
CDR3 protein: CASSLGRGNEKLFF

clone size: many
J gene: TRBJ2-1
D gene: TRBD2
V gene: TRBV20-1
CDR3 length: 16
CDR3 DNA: TGCAGTGCTCTTCGCTTCTGGGAGGGCTCCTACAATGAGCAGTTCTTC
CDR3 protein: CSALRFWEGSYNEQFF

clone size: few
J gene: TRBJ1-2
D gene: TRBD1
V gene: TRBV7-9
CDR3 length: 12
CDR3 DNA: TGTGCCAGCAGCTCACAGGGGACCGGCTACACCTTC
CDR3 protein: CASSSQGTGYTF

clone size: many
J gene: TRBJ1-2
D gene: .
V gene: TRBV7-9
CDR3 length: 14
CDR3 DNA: TGTGCCAGCAGCAACGGACAGTTTAACTATGGCTACACCTTC
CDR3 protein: CASSNGQFNYGYTF

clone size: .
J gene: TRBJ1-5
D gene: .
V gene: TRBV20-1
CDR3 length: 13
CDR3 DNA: TGCAGTGCTAGAGATGTAGGGTATCAGCCCCAGCATTTT
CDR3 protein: CSARDVGYQPQHF

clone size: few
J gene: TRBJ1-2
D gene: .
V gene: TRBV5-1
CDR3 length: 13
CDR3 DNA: TGCGCCAGCAGCTTGCCCTCACCGGGTGGCTACACCTTC
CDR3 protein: CASSLPSPGGYTF

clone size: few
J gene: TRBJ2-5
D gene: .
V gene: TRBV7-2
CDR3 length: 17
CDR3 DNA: TGTGCCAGCAGCTCCGAACCAGGGACCGGGGGATCAGAGACCCAGTACTTC
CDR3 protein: CASSSEPGTGGSETQYF

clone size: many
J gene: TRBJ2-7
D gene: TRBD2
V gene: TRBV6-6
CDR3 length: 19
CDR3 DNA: TGTGCCAGCAGTTACGCCTCGGGGGCGGGGGGACTCCCTTCTTACGAGCAGTACTTC
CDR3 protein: CASSYASGAGGLPSYEQYF

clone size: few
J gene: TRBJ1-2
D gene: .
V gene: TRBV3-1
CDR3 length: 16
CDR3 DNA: TGTGCCAGCAGCCAAGGGAGATGGGTAGGAGGCTATGGCTACACCTTC
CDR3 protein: CASSQGRWVGGYGYTF

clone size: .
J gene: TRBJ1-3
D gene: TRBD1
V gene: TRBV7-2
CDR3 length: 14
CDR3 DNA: TGTGCCAGCAGCTTAGCGGGACAGATAGACACCATATATTTT
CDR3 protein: CASSLAGQIDTIYF